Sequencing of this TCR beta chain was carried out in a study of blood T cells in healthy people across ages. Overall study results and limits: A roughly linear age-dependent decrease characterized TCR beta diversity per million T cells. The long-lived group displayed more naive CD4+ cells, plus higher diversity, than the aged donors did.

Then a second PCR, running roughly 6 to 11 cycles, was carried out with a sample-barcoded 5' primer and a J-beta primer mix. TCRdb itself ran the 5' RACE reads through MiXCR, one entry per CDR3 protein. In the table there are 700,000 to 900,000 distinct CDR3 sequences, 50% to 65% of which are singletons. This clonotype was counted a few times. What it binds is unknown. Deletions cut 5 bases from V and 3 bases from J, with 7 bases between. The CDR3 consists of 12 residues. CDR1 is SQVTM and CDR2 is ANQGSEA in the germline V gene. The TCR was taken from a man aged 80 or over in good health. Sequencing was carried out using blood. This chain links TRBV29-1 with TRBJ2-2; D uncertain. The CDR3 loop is CSVRVHTGELFF. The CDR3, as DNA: TGCAGCGTTCGCGTACACACCGGGGAGCTGTTTTTT.